Listed here is a single T cell receptor (beta chain). The sample belongs to a study of blood T cell repertoires in COVID-19. In the study overall: Nucleic acid was either cDNA or gDNA, and it came from T cells, B-cell-depleted T cells, or PBMCs.

In the source study's methods: Amplification from reference gene primers served as the basis for estimated nucleated cell counts. TCRdb keeps only in-frame clones here, not all; method: immunoSEQ multiplex PCR. Clone size and V and J calls were adopted from that table, with D and trimming inferred from the DNA. The sample gives roughly 440,000 clones, approximately 89% of which show up once; about 12% is in the top ten. Trimming removed 2 bases from V and 3 bases from J, with 11 bases in between. There are 14 residues in the CDR3. CDR1 SGHRS and CDR2 YFSETQ come from the germline V gene. The chain combines TRBV5-1 with TRBJ2-5; D perhaps matches TRBD1 (7 bases). The sequenced material came from peripheral blood. This TCR came from a woman in her 50s with COVID-19, enrolled during active disease. DNA of the CDR3: TGCGCCAGCAGCTTAGCCAGGGGGGAAGAGACCCAGTACTTC. It codes for CASSLARGEETQYF.